What follows are 18 T cell receptor beta chains derived from one specimen sequenced in a study of blood T cell repertoires in COVID-19. Method: immunoSEQ multiplex PCR; TCRdb's copy keeps in-frame clones and lacks some. Here the sample spans 65,000 to 75,000 clones, 85% to 90% being singletons. Sequenced sample: peripheral blood. The source is a man aged 45 to 65 with active COVID-19.

The rearrangement links TRBV3-1 (or the pseudogene TRBV3-2) to TRBJ2-7; possibly TRBD1 for D (6 bases). CDR3 size: 12 residues. V was shortened by 0 bases and J by 9 bases, with 9 bases between the two germline ends. CDR1 is LGHDT and CDR2 is YNNKEL in the germline V gene (reference sequence). The chain's CDR3 is CASSQDSGVQYF. The CDR3 nucleotides are TGTGCCAGCAGCCAAGATTCAGGGGTGCAGTACTTC.

The rearrangement uses TRBV19 and TRBJ2-1; 9 nucleotides line up with TRBD2. Germline loops: CDR1 LNHDA, CDR2 SQIVND (reference sequence). This CDR3 is built from 14 residues. J gave up 6 bases and V 7 bases, and 7 bases lay outside the gene matches. CDR3 nucleotides: TGTGCCAGTAAACCTAGCGGGACGAGCAATGAGCAGTTCTTC. As protein: CASKPSGTSNEQFF.

The genes are TRBV7-8 and TRBJ1-2; D remains unclear. This CDR3 spans 15 amino acids. V was shortened by 0 bases and J by 6 bases, with 14 bases between the two germline ends. CDR1 and CDR2 (germline): SGHVS, FQNEAQ. The CDR3 is CASSLAVTRVHGYTF. The CDR3 DNA reads as TGTGCCAGCAGCTTAGCCGTCACTCGGGTCCATGGCTACACCTTC.

V is TRBV6-6 and J is TRBJ1-3; D not certain. Trimming removed 6 bases from V and 0 bases from J, with 15 bases in between. This CDR3 contains 16 residues. Germline assignment: CDR1 MNHNY and CDR2 SVGAGI (reference sequence). The CDR3 sequence: CASSPGLSFSGNTIYF. For the CDR3, the DNA is TGTGCCAGCAGCCCAGGACTGTCGTTCTCTGGAAACACCATATATTTT.

The DNA of the CDR3 is TGCAGTGCTAGTGGCGCGCTCTACGAGCAGTACTTC. Residues: CSASGALYEQYF. V and J are TRBV20-1 and TRBJ2-7; D ambiguous. CDR1 is DFQATT and CDR2 is SNEGSKA in the germline V gene (reference sequence). The V and J ends lost 3 bases and 3 bases respectively, with 9 bases between them. This CDR3 has 12 amino acids.

This clone has only one observation. The chain links TRBV5-4 to TRBJ2-1, with a tentative D call TRBD2 (5 bases). CDR1 is SGHNT and CDR2 is YYREEE in the germline V gene (reference sequence). This CDR3 has 16 amino acids. Trimming cost V 0 bases and J 7 bases, with 17 bases left between them. The CDR3 region is CASSLGGAGIKNEQFF. CDR3 nucleotides: TGTGCCAGCAGCTTGGGTGGTGCGGGTATAAAGAATGAGCAGTTCTTC.

The chain couples TRBV29-1 to TRBJ2-7, with 7 bases that match TRBD1. Germline V lookup: CDR1 SQVTM, CDR2 ANQGSEA. V lost 6 bases, J lost 2 bases, and 4 bases stayed unmatched. This CDR3 is built from 12 residues. Written as DNA, the CDR3 is TGCAGCGTAGCCGGGACAGCCTACGAGCAGTACTTC. As protein: CSVAGTAYEQYF.

The rearrangement links TRBV9 to TRBJ2-2; tentative D call: TRBD1 (6 bases). The germline gives CDR1 SGDLS, CDR2 YYNGEE. V was clipped by 6 bases and J by 6 bases, with 12 bases between them. The CDR3 contains 13 residues. The CDR3 region is CASTPSGAGELFF. The CDR3 DNA reads TGTGCCAGCACCCCATCAGGGGCCGGGGAGCTGTTTTTT.

V and J are TRBV24-1 and TRBJ2-1, with TRBD2 as a possible D gene (5 bases). The CDR3 is 15 amino acids. From germline, CDR1 is KGHDR and CDR2 SFDVKD. V was clipped by 5 bases and J by 1 base, with 11 bases between them. CDR3 nucleotides: TGTGCCACCAGTGGACTAAACCCGTCCTACAATGAGCAGTTCTTC. Residues: CATSGLNPSYNEQFF.

The V call is TRBV18, the J call TRBJ2-7; 8 bases align to TRBD1. The V gene end was trimmed by 6 bases and the J gene end by 4 bases; junction bases not matched to a gene: 8. CDR1 is KGHSH, CDR2 LQKENI, per germline. This CDR3 region has 14 residues. CDR3 in amino acids: CASSAGQGVYEQYF. CDR3 DNA: TGTGCCAGCTCCGCTGGACAGGGCGTATACGAGCAGTACTTC.

This clone was recorded only once. The V call is TRBV7-9, the J call TRBJ2-1, with D maybe TRBD1 (6 bases). Trimming pared 3 bases from V and 6 bases from J, leaving 15 bases between. The germline gives CDR1 SEHNR, CDR2 FQNEAQ (reference sequence). This CDR3 has 15 amino acids. In DNA, the CDR3 is TGTGCCAGCAGCTTGCCGACAGGATCCGGCAATGAGCAGTTCTTC. Translated: CASSLPTGSGNEQFF.

The V call is TRBV30, the J call TRBJ1-2; TRBD1 matches 7 bases. Germline V CDR1 and CDR2: GTSNPN, SVGIG (reference sequence). CDR3 size: 14 residues. V lost 4 bases to trimming and J lost 4 bases; unmatched junction nucleotides: 9. CDR3 loop: CAWKRDREFYGYTF. As DNA, the CDR3 is TGTGCCTGGAAGCGAGACAGGGAATTCTATGGCTACACCTTC.

This clone was found once. The chain combines TRBV6-2 or TRBV6-3 with TRBJ2-5; TRBD2 matches at 13 bases. CDR1 is MNHEY, CDR2 SVGEGT, per germline. V dropped 4 bases and J dropped 2; count of bases not matched to a gene: 1. The CDR3 covers 15 residues. This chain's CDR3 is CASSWTSGGQETQYF. CDR3 DNA sequence: TGTGCCAGCAGTTGGACTAGCGGGGGACAAGAGACCCAGTACTTC.

The table lists this clone with a count of one. The gene calls are TRBV24-1 and TRBJ2-7; D is possibly TRBD1 (5 bases). CDR1 and CDR2 from the germline V gene are KGHDR and SFDVKD. CDR3 length: 15 residues. The V end was cut by 2 bases, the J end by 0 bases, with 10 bases between. The CDR3 here is CATSDSRQSSYEQYF. The CDR3 coding sequence is TGTGCCACCAGTGATTCCCGACAGAGCTCCTACGAGCAGTACTTC.

The J gene is TRBJ1-1, the V gene TRBV10-3, with TRBD1 as a possible D gene (5 bases). The germline gives CDR1 ENHRY, CDR2 SYGVKD. Trimming removed 2 bases from V and 1 base from J, with 8 bases in between. There are 14 residues in the CDR3. CDR3 coding DNA: TGTGCCATCAGTGAGCGCGGGGGGAACACTGAAGCTTTCTTT. It codes for CAISERGGNTEAFF.

The CDR3 sequence is CATSDSPGQTNYLGMTQYF. The CDR3 nucleotides read TGTGCCACCAGTGATTCTCCGGGACAGACGAACTATTTGGGGATGACCCAGTACTTC. The chain uses TRBV24-1 and TRBJ2-5; 7 nucleotides agree with TRBD1. V dropped 2 bases and J dropped 7; count of bases not matched to a gene: 21. The CDR3 runs to 19 residues. Germline V lookup: CDR1 KGHDR, CDR2 SFDVKD.

The rearrangement joins TRBV11-3 to TRBJ2-5, with D possibly TRBD1 on 6 matching bases. V dropped 3 bases and J dropped 5 bases, with 16 bases sitting between them. CDR1 is SGHNT and CDR2 is YENEEA in the germline V gene. The CDR3 runs 15 residues. CDR3 in amino acids: CASSFRQGFEETQYF. The CDR3 bases are TGTGCCAGCAGCTTCCGTCAGGGGTTCGAGGAGACCCAGTACTTC.

This chain joins TRBV6-2 or TRBV6-3 and TRBJ2-7; no reliable D call. The germline V and J ends were trimmed by 0 bases and 3 bases, with 6 bases remaining between them. The CDR3 is 13 residues long. Germline assignment: CDR1 MNHEY and CDR2 SVGEGT. CDR3 nucleotide sequence: TGTGCCAGCAGTTACTCGAGTCGCTACGAGCAGTACTTC. The encoded protein is CASSYSSRYEQYF.